The 7 T cell receptor beta chains reported below all come from one sample, sequenced in a study of T cell repertoires in cytomegalovirus infection (dated by TCRdb to the late 2010s). This sample was sequenced with an Illumina HiSeq 1500. In-frame beta chains were kept once TCRdb had trimmed the public reads at Q25 with fastp and called clones with MiXCR. CDR3 protein sequences are deduplicated, and each keeps its most common genes and DNA. A total of 250,000 to 300,000 distinct CDR3 sequences appear in this sample, around 9% of them only once. In total, the top ten clones hold about 15% of the sample. The material sequenced was PBMCs. The receptor set was obtained from a human donor in good health (CMV status not recorded). Some clones in this sample may be carry-over from other donors' samples.

The table lists this clonotype with many counts. The V and J genes are TRBV7-9 and TRBJ2-3; D may be TRBD1 (5 bases). V dropped 4 bases and J dropped 4 bases, with 9 bases sitting between them. CDR1 is SEHNR and CDR2 is FQNEAQ in the germline V gene (reference sequence). The CDR3 has 13 residues. The CDR3 DNA reads as TGTGCCAGCAGCTCGCAGGGTGCAGATACGCAGTATTTT. This encodes CASSSQGADTQYF.

This clonotype was seen many times. The rearrangement joins TRBV7-9 to TRBJ1-2; possible D gene TRBD1, 6 bases. The CDR3 runs to 15 residues. The germline V gene encodes CDR1 SEHNR and CDR2 FQNEAQ (reference sequence). Trimming left V 5 bases short and J 4 bases short, with 17 bases between. The CDR3 reads CASSDFGEGGYGYTF. For the CDR3, the DNA is TGTGCCAGCAGCGACTTCGGCGAAGGGGGCTATGGCTACACCTTC.

This clonotype was detected a few times. The chain joins TRBV20-1 to TRBJ1-6, with D unclear. This CDR3 comprises 16 residues. In germline, CDR1 is DFQATT, CDR2 SNEGSKA (reference sequence). V dropped 1 base and J dropped 1 base, with 11 bases sitting between them. CDR3 bases: TGCAGTGCTAGAGGGAGCGGGGTATCCTATAATTCACCCCTCCACTTT. Protein product: CSARGSGVSYNSPLHF.

Ten or more counts support this clonotype. The gene calls are TRBV20-1 and TRBJ2-7, with D perhaps given as TRBD1 or TRBD2 (6 bases each). The germline V gene has CDR1 DFQATT and CDR2 SNEGSKA (reference sequence). V was shortened by 0 bases and J by 3 bases, with 15 bases between the two germline ends. This CDR3 comprises 15 residues. CDR3 loop: CSAREPQGGGYEQYF. CDR3 coding DNA: TGCAGTGCTAGAGAGCCACAGGGAGGTGGCTACGAGCAGTACTTC.

This clonotype was detected ten times or more. The V and J genes are TRBV7-9 and TRBJ2-5, with D possibly TRBD2 on 5 matching bases. The V end lost 1 base, the J end lost 5 bases, and 11 bases lay between the germline ends. The CDR3 is 14 residues long. Looked up from germline, CDR1 is SEHNR and CDR2 is FQNEAQ (reference sequence). CDR3 DNA sequence: TGTGCCAGCAGCTTAGGATCGGGGATGGAGACCCAGTACTTC. It codes for CASSLGSGMETQYF.

This clonotype was detected ten times or more. This sequence joins TRBV7-2 and TRBJ1-4; TRBD1 matches at 11 bases. The CDR3 loop spans 16 amino acids. The V segment lost 5 bases and the J segment 6 bases; nucleotides outside the gene matches: 8. Germline V gives CDR1 SGHTA, CDR2 FQGNSA. The CDR3 nucleotides read TGTGCCAGCAGCCCGAGGACAGGGGGCAGTTATGAAAAACTGTTTTTT. Translating it yields CASSPRTGGSYEKLFF.

Many counts were recorded for this clonotype. V and J are TRBV7-9 and TRBJ2-7; 8 bases align to TRBD1. The length of the CDR3 is 15 residues. V dropped 2 bases and J dropped 2; count of bases not matched to a gene: 5. The germline V gene encodes CDR1 SEHNR and CDR2 FQNEAQ (reference sequence). This CDR3 reads CASSLRTGKAYEQYF. Written as DNA, the CDR3 is TGTGCCAGCAGCTTACGGACAGGGAAGGCCTACGAGCAGTACTTC.